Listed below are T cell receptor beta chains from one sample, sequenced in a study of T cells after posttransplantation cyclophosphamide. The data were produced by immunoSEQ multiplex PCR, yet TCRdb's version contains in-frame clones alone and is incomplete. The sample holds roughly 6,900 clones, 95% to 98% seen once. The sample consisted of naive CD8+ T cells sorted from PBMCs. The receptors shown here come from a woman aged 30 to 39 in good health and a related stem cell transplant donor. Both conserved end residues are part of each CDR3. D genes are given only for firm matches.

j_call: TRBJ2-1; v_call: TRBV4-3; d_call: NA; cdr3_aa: CASSPLWGPADYNEQFF; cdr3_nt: TGCGCCAGCAGCCCCCTTTGGGGTCCAGCGGACTACAATGAGCAGTTCTTC
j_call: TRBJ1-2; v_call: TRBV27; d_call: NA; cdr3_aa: CASSLKVQAGYGYTF; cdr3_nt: TGTGCCAGCAGTCTCAAGGTCCAAGCGGGCTATGGCTACACCTTC
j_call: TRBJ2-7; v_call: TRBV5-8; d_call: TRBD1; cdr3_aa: CASSLDRGRSYEQYF; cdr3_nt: TGTGCCAGCAGCCTGGACAGGGGGCGATCCTACGAGCAGTACTTC
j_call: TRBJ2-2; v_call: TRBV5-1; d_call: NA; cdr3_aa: CASSLAGASGELFF; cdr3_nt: TGCGCCAGCAGCTTGGCAGGGGCCAGCGGGGAGCTGTTTTTT
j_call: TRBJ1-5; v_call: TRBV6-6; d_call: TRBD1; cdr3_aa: CASSYPGGNQPQHF; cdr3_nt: TGTGCCAGCAGTTACCCAGGGGGGAATCAGCCCCAGCATTTT
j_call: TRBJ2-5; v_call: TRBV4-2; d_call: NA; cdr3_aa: CASSQAGYGSAALETQYF; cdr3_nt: TGTGCCAGCAGCCAAGCGGGGTACGGAAGCGCCGCCCTGGAGACCCAGTACTTC